One sample yielded the 9 T cell receptor beta chains listed below, sequenced in a study of OX40 agonist ivuxolimab in advanced cancers. Assay: immunoSEQ multiplex PCR; the TCRdb copy retains only in-frame clones and omits some. The sample contains 85,000 to 100,000 clones, over 75% of which appear only once. Specimen: CD4+ or CD8+ T cells sorted from blood, collected in a trial of the OX40 agonist ivuxolimab. Receptors originate from an adult with an advanced solid tumor such as melanoma, head and neck, liver or kidney cancer.

CDR3 loop: CASSLSPGNEGTEAFF. CDR3 nucleotides: TGTGCCAGCAGTTTATCCCCAGGAAATGAAGGGACTGAAGCTTTCTTT. V usage is TRBV28 and J usage is TRBJ1-1; D gene unclear. CDR1 MDHEN and CDR2 SYDVKM come from the germline V gene. The ends were cut back, 1 base at V and 5 bases at J, with 17 bases in the middle. This CDR3 contains 16 residues.

The chain joins TRBV27 to TRBJ2-2; D uncertain. Germline V gives CDR1 MNHEY, CDR2 SMNVEV (reference sequence). Between the trimmed V and J ends, which lost 3 bases and 2 bases, there was a span of 16 bases. The length of the CDR3 is 17 residues. CDR3 in DNA: TGTGCCAGCAGTTTCAGTACGAAGGTTACCAACACCGGGGAGCTGTTTTTT. Protein: CASSFSTKVTNTGELFF.

The rearrangement links TRBV12-5 to TRBJ2-5; D unclear. CDR3 size: 13 residues. Germline CDR1 LGHNT, CDR2 FRNRAP. Trimming removed 1 base at V and 1 base at J, with 4 bases between. CDR3 amino acids: CASGLDSQETQYF. Here the CDR3 DNA reads TGTGCTAGTGGTTTGGACAGCCAAGAGACCCAGTACTTC.

CDR3 DNA sequence: TGTGCCTGGAGTAAGGCAGGAAACTATGGCTACACCTTC. Translating it yields CAWSKAGNYGYTF. The chain links TRBV30 to TRBJ1-2; D is uncertain. The germline CDR1 and CDR2 sequences are GTSNPN and SVGIG (reference sequence). There are 13 residues in the CDR3. Trimming pared 2 bases from V and 2 bases from J, leaving 9 bases between.

V gene TRBV6-6 combines with J gene TRBJ2-7; no firm D call. Trimming shortened V by 6 bases and J by 2 bases, and 11 bases separated the two germline ends. The CDR3 runs to 13 residues. Looked up from germline, CDR1 is MNHNY and CDR2 is SVGAGI (reference sequence). CDR3 sequence reads: CASSIIGPYEQYF. CDR3 sequence (DNA): TGTGCCAGCAGCATTATAGGGCCCTACGAGCAGTACTTC.

This sequence joins TRBV5-6 and TRBJ2-3; D possibly corresponds to TRBD1 (5 bases). The CDR3 spans 19 residues. With 1 base removed from V and 3 bases from J, the gap between germline ends came to 24 bases. Germline assignment: CDR1 SGHDT and CDR2 YYEEEE. The CDR3, as DNA: TGTGCCAGCAGCTTGTCGAATAGGGGAAGATCTCGTTGGACAGATACGCAGTATTTT. Protein product: CASSLSNRGRSRWTDTQYF.

This clone was counted ten times or more. The genes are TRBV13 and TRBJ2-7; 10 nucleotides agree with TRBD1. This CDR3 spans 15 amino acids. The germline gives CDR1 PRHDT, CDR2 FYEKMQ (reference sequence). V trimming: 1 base; J trimming: 6 bases; junction bases outside the gene matches: 6. This CDR3 is CASSLVGTGVGEQYF. The CDR3 coding sequence is TGTGCCAGCAGCTTAGTCGGGACAGGGGTTGGCGAGCAGTACTTC.

The chain combines TRBV28 with TRBJ1-1; perhaps TRBD1 as D (6 bases). Trimming removed 6 bases at V and 8 bases at J, with 19 bases between. The CDR3 consists of 14 residues. Germline-derived CDR1 and CDR2 are MDHEN and SYDVKM. CDR3: CASRPQGTVYEAFF. The DNA of the CDR3 is TGTGCCAGCAGGCCACAGGGCACGGTTTACGAAGCTTTCTTT. Supplemented by reference TRBV28 and TRBJ1-1, the full variable domain reads DVKVTQSSRYLVKRTGEKVFLECVQDMDHENMFWYRQDPGLGLRLIYFSYDVKMKEKGDIPEGYSVSREKKERFSLILESASTNQTSMYLCASRPQGTVYEAFFGQGTRLTVV.

V gene TRBV19 combines with J gene TRBJ1-1, with 7 bases fitting TRBD1. Per germline, CDR1 LNHDA and CDR2 SQIVND (reference sequence). This CDR3 has 12 amino acids. The V gene end was trimmed by 8 bases and the J gene end by 3 bases; junction bases not matched to a gene: 3. The CDR3 protein is CASDRAYTEAFF. In DNA form, the CDR3 reads TGTGCCAGTGACAGGGCGTACACTGAAGCTTTCTTT.